The clone carrying this T cell receptor (beta chain) has a single count. Its matching antigen is unknown. These data originate in a study of shared clonotypes between healthy human individuals. Study-wide background: The study drew on a couple of women and three men aged 18 to 49 as donors.

Study findings and constraints: All-four-donor shared clonotypes had higher generation probabilities than non-shared clonotypes did. Shared clonotypes: approximately 4.5% naive CD4, about 3.5% naive CD8, less than 2.5% memory CD4, under 0.5% memory CD8. Richness estimates generally favored naive over memory subsets.

Some clones are missing from TCRdb's copy, which holds only in-frame ones; the method was immunoSEQ multiplex PCR. The sample records about 2.3 million clones, just under 95% being singletons. The V gene's germline CDR1 is MNHEY and CDR2 SVGAGI. With 5 bases removed from V and 2 bases from J, the gap between germline ends came to 7 bases. There are 13 residues in the CDR3. The TCR was taken from a man between 18 and 29 years old in good health. Some clones in this sample may be carry-over from other donors' samples. The gene calls are TRBV6-5 and TRBJ2-4, with a tentative D call TRBD1 (5 bases). Sequences were obtained from naive CD4+ T cells from PBMCs. Subset noted: CD45RA+ positively selected. In nucleotides, the CDR3 is TGTGCCAGCAGTCTGGGGCCCAAAAACATTCAGTACTTC. Protein: CASSLGPKNIQYF.